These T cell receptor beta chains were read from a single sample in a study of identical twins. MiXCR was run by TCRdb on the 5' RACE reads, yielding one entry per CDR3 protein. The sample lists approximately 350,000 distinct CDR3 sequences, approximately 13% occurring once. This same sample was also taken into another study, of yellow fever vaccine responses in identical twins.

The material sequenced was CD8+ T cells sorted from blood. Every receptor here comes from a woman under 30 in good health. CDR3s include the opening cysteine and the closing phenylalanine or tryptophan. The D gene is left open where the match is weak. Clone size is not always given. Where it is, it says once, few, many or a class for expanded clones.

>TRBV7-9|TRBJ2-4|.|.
CASSGPPKNIQYF
TGTGCCTCGAGCGGGCCCCCCAAAAACATTCAGTACTTC
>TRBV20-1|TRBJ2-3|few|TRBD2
CSATGLAGGPVDTQYF
TGCAGTGCTACCGGACTAGCGGGAGGGCCGGTAGATACGCAGTATTTT
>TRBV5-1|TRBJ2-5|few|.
CASSLDRGARRGEETQYF
TGCGCCAGCAGCTTGGATCGCGGGGCGCGGAGAGGGGAAGAGACCCAGTACTTC
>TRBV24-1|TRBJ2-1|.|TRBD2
CATSDLRPSGLSQPEKFF
TGTGCCACCAGTGATTTGCGCCCTAGCGGGCTGAGTCAGCCTGAGAAGTTCTTC
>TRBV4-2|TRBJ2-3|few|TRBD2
CASSQPPTSGAPRDTQYF
TGTGCCAGCAGCCAACCCCCAACTAGCGGGGCCCCCCGGGATACGCAGTATTTT
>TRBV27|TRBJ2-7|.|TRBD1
CASSGTAGYEQYF
TGTGCCAGCTCCGGGACAGCCGGCTACGAGCAGTACTTC
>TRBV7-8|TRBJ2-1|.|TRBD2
CASSLRAGGSSYNEQFF
TGTGCCAGCAGCTTGCGGGCGGGAGGTAGCTCCTACAATGAGCAGTTCTTC
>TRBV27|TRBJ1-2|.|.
CASSLWGMGGGGYGYTF
TGTGCCAGCAGTTTGTGGGGGATGGGAGGAGGCGGCTATGGCTACACCTTC
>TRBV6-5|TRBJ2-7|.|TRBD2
CASSLSGTRGYEQYF
TGTGCCAGCAGCTTATCCGGGACTAGGGGGTACGAGCAGTACTTC
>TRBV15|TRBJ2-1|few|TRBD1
CATNRHRQGDEQFF
TGTGCCACCAACCGACACAGACAGGGTGATGAGCAGTTCTTC
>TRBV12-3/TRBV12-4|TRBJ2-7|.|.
CASADSRWGNEQYF
TGTGCCAGCGCGGACTCCCGTTGGGGCAACGAGCAGTACTTC
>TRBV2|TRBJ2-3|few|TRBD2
CASLLLIAGGGDTQYF
TGTGCCAGCCTTCTCTTGATAGCGGGAGGTGGAGATACGCAGTATTTT
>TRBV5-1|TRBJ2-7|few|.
CASSSLAGSYEQYF
TGCGCCAGCAGCTCCCTGGCAGGCTCCTACGAGCAGTACTTC
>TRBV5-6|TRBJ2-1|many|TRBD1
CASSWGTGAYNEQFF
TGTGCCAGCAGCTGGGGGACAGGGGCGTACAATGAGCAGTTCTTC
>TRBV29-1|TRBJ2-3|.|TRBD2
CSVEVSGRPTDTQYF
TGCAGCGTTGAAGTTAGCGGGCGTCCCACAGATACGCAGTATTTT
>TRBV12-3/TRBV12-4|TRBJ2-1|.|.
CASSLDWSSYNERFF
TGTGCCAGCAGCCTAGACTGGAGCTCCTACAATGAGCGGTTCTTC
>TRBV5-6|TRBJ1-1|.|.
CASSLKWNTEAFF
TGTGCCAGCAGCCTCAAATGGAACACTGAAGCTTTCTTT
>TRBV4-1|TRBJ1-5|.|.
CASSPDRINQPQHF
TGCGCCAGCAGCCCCGACCGGATCAATCAGCCCCAGCATTTT
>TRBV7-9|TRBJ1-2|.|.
CASSLDGQSNYGYTF
TGTGCCAGCAGCTTAGACGGACAGTCTAACTATGGCTACACCTTC
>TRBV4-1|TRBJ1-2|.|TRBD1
CASSQGTGVVGGYTF
TGCGCCAGCAGCCAGGGGACAGGGGTGGTAGGTGGCTACACCTTC
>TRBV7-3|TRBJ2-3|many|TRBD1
CASSPPGQGTNTQYF
TGTGCCAGCAGCCCTCCGGGACAGGGTACAAATACGCAGTATTTT
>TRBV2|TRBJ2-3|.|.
CASSRVLSGTDTQYF
TGTGCCAGCAGTAGGGTGCTGTCAGGCACAGATACGCAGTATTTT
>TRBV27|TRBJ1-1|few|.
CASFGAGNTEAFF
TGTGCCAGCTTCGGGGCAGGGAACACTGAAGCTTTCTTT
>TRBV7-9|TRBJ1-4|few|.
CASSLFRQGKIEKLFF
TGTGCCAGCAGCTTATTCCGGCAGGGGAAAATCGAAAAACTGTTTTTT
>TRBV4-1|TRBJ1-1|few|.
CASSQAPGGNTEAFF
TGCGCCAGCAGCCAAGCTCCGGGAGGGAACACTGAAGCTTTCTTT
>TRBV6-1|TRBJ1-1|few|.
CASSEAGGMNTEAFF
TGTGCCAGCAGTGAAGCGGGAGGGATGAACACTGAAGCTTTCTTT
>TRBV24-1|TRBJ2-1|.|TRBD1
CATSETDRGSYNEQFF
TGTGCCACCAGTGAAACCGACAGGGGTTCCTACAATGAGCAGTTCTTC
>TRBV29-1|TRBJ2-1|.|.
CSVEVQGEQFF
TGCAGCGTTGAAGTCCAGGGGGAGCAGTTCTTC
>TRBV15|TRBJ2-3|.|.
CATSKARGFTDTQYF
TGTGCCACCAGCAAAGCACGAGGGTTCACAGATACGCAGTATTTT
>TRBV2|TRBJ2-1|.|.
CASRGLPLYNEQFF
TGTGCCAGCCGAGGGCTTCCCCTTTACAATGAGCAGTTCTTC
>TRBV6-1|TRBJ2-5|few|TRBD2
CASSDRAGGWGETQYF
TGTGCCAGCAGTGACCGAGCGGGAGGATGGGGAGAGACCCAGTACTTC
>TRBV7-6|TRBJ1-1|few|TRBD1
CASSQNRGLNTEAFF
TGTGCCAGCAGCCAAAACAGGGGATTGAACACTGAAGCTTTCTTT
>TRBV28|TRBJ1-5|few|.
CASSPRDKQPNQPQHF
TGTGCCAGCAGTCCACGGGACAAACAACCCAATCAGCCCCAGCATTTT